This T cell receptor (beta chain) was recovered during a study of regulatory and conventional T cells in RAG deficiency. Study observations and caveats: Control T-cell subsets had markedly higher Shannon entropy and lower Simpson indices than RAG-deficient patients. Other subsets showed approximately 10-fold reductions, but Treg unique TCR beta sequences fell roughly 93-fold in these patients. Patient subsets had shorter CDR3s; Omenn Treg-Tconv overlap exceeded 75%.

The assay was immunoSEQ multiplex PCR, and TCRdb's table has in-frame clones only and misses some. Of some 20,000 clones listed, 90% to 95% are singletons. Blood CD4+ CD25-low CD127-high conventional T cells supplied the genomic DNA template. The germline V gene has CDR1 SGHDN and CDR2 FVKESK. The CDR3 consists of 15 residues. The V end was cut by 0 bases, the J end by 1 base, with 9 bases between. This clone showed up just once. Its antigen is unknown. These data were also reused for a study on regulatory T cells. In that study: Amplification used 52 TRBV primers and 13 TRBJ primers. In patients, unique TRB V-J pairs were restricted and V/J usage skewed, especially in Tregs.

The sequence derives from a human donor in good health. This chain uses TRBV14 with TRBJ1-1; D is perhaps TRBD1 (5 bases). Sequences were obtained from CD4+ T cells sorted from blood. CDR3 DNA: TGTGCCAGCAGCCAAGAGCGGGGGTGGAACACTGAAGCTTTCTTT. Translation: CASSQERGWNTEAFF.